The clone carrying this T cell receptor beta chain appeared once. The data derive from a study of blood T cell repertoires in COVID-19. About the research overall: Sites in the United States, Italy and Spain provided acute and convalescent COVID-19 samples. Sample material is recorded as cDNA or gDNA derived from T cells, B-cell-depleted T cells, or PBMCs.

There are 17 residues in the CDR3. Trimming left V 3 bases short and J 1 base short, with 16 bases between. Germline CDR1 reads SEHNR; CDR2 reads FQNEAQ (reference sequence). Produced via immunoSEQ multiplex PCR; TCRdb's table is partial and in-frame only. This sample has some 140,000 clones, with around 87% found just once. This rearrangement joins TRBV7-9 to TRBJ2-1; tentative D call: TRBD2 (6 bases). Source material: peripheral blood. The receptor's source is a man between 65 and 85 years old with active COVID-19. Here the CDR3 reads CASSLGDGAGSYNEQFF. CDR3 coding DNA: TGTGCCAGCAGCTTGGGTGATGGGGCGGGATCCTACAATGAGCAGTTCTTC.